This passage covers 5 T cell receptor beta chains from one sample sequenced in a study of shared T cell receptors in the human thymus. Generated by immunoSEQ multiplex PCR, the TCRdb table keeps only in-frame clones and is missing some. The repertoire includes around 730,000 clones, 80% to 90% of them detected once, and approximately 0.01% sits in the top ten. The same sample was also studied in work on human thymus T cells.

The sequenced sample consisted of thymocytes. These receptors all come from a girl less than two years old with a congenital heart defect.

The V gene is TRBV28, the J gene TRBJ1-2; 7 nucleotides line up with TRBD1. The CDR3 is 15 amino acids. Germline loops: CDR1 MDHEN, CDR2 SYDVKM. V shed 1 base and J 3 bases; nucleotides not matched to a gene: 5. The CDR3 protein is CASSLLGGAYYGYTF. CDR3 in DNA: TGTGCCAGCAGTTTATTAGGGGGCGCCTACTATGGCTACACCTTC.

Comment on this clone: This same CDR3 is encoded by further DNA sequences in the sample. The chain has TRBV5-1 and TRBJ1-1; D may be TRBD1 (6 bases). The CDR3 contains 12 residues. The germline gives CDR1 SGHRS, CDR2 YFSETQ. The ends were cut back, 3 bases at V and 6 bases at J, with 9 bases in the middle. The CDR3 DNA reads TGCGCCAGCAGCTCTCAGGGGCCTGAAGCTTTCTTT. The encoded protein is CASSSQGPEAFF.

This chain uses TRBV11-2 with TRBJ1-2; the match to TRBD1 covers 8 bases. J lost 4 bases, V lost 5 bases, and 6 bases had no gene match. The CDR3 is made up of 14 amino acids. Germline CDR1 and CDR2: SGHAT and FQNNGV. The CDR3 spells CASSPTGDRYGYTF. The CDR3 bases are TGTGCCAGCAGCCCGACAGGGGACCGCTATGGCTACACCTTC.

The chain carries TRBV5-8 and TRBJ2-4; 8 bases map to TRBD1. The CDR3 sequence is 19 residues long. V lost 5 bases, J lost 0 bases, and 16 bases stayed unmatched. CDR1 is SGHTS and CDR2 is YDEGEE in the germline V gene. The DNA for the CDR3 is TGTGCCAGCAGAGGGACAGGAGACTCCCTGTCAGTAGCCAAAAACATTCAGTACTTC. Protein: CASRGTGDSLSVAKNIQYF. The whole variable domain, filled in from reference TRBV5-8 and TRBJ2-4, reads EAGVTQSPTHLIKTRGQQATLRCSPISGHTSVYWYQQALGLGLQFLLWYDEGEERNRGNFPPRFSGRQFPNYSSELNVNALELEDSALYLCASRGTGDSLSVAKNIQYFGAGTRLSVL.

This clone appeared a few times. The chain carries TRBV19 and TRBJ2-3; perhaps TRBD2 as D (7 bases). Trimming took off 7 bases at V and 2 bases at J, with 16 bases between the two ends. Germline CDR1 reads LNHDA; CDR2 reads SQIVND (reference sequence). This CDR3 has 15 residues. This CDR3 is CASKGGGHHTDTQYF. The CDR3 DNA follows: TGTGCCAGTAAGGGAGGGGGGCACCACACAGATACGCAGTATTTT.